This T cell receptor (beta chain) was obtained from a study of T cell clusters in autoimmune cytopenias. TRB rearrangements were amplified by touch-down multiplex PCR with mixed TRB-A/B primers. TCRdb re-called the multiplex PCR reads; one entry per CDR3 protein, DNA not given. This listing includes 9,500 to 12,000 distinct CDR3 sequences. CDR1 and CDR2 from the germline V gene are SGHAT and FQDESV (reference sequence). The CDR3 spans 16 residues. This clonotype is classed as medium-sized by frequency. TRB was amplified from approximately 250 ng of peripheral blood genomic DNA per sample. These sequences were also reported in another study, on T cell repertoires in aging, cancer and after chemotherapy.

The V call is TRBV11-1, the J call TRBJ2-1; there is no DNA to check the TCRdb D call of TRBD2. This TCR derives from a human donor in good health. Sequenced: peripheral blood. CDR3 loop: CASSLIGTSGGGEQFF.